These T cell receptor beta chains were read from a single sample in a study of blood T cells in healthy people across ages. TCRdb called the 5' RACE reads again in MiXCR, with one record for every CDR3 protein. The sample gives under 1,100,000 distinct CDR3 sequences, approximately 25% of which show up once; approximately 0.7% is in the top ten. The sample also formed part of further work on T cells of mothers and their children.

The specimen sequenced was blood. The receptor set was obtained from a girl aged 2 to 10 in good health. The CDR3 runs from the conserved cysteine through the conserved F or W.

>TRBV7-9|14
CASSPPPGRGEQFF
>TRBV7-2|13
CASRPPVGHEQFF
>TRBV5-1|15
CASSLAPGTFNEQFF
>TRBV12-3/TRBV12-4|14
CASRLGVDNSPLHF
>TRBV20-1|13
CSAERDTTYEQYF
>TRBV6-1|13
CASSEAAFYGYTF
>TRBV3-1|17
CDSSQERLADTYNEQFF
>TRBV28|14
CASSTRWGRQPQHF
>TRBV28|15
CASSTDRLGSYEQYF
>TRBV4-2|13
CASSQDLAHEQYF
>TRBV6-1|15
CASSEKGMEGTEQFF
>TRBV5-1|15
CASSLAQVPSNEQFF
>TRBV7-2|16
CASSAGTSESTDTQYF
>TRBV13|13
CASSPGLVDEQFF
>TRBV12-3/TRBV12-4|13
CASSFAPTGELFF
>TRBV10-3|15
CAIKPSGTVTYEQYF
>TRBV19|15
CASSIPAGSAETQYF
>TRBV20-1|14
CSAGYGLGDYEQYF
>TRBV5-1|14
CASSLVQGVDEQYF
>TRBV5-1|16
CASSLASGGNTDTQYF
>TRBV7-2|13
CASSSTGMTGAFF
>TRBV20-1|15
CSARPIAGVADTQYF
>TRBV10-1|15
CASSDLLAWPDTQYF
>TRBV12-3/TRBV12-4|17
CASSSPEAPRVTGELFF
>TRBV5-1|16
CASHIGGLAGVDEQFF
>TRBV7-2|15
CASSPNGAEGDTQYF
>TRBV3-1|16
CASSQDGLVATDTQYF
>TRBV20-1|13
CSARDDLRNFQYF
>TRBV11-2|13
CASSLRTEEGYTF
>TRBV29-1|13
CSVPIAGGNEQFF
>TRBV10-1|13
CASSLAGGYEQFF
>TRBV4-3|17
CASSQDRTGILLNEQYF
>TRBV12-3/TRBV12-4|13
CASRADPQETQYF
>TRBV4-2|17
CASSQELGLAEYNEQFF
>TRBV20-1|12
CSARARTSAPQF
>TRBV5-1|14
CASSMGQGNEKLFF
>TRBV6-5|16
CASSYRRDRGSNEQFF
>TRBV27|15
CASSLFLATQETQYF
>TRBV6-1|15
CASSVQGYSGNTIYF
>TRBV20-1|11
CSAGGKSEQYF
>TRBV9|14
CASSDPPRDYEQYF
>TRBV3-1|13
CASSHNVVSEQYF
>TRBV20-1|15
CSATPTWGPGNEQFF
>TRBV20-1|18
CSARVWGGAYGQTDTQYF
>TRBV4-1|12
CASSGREYEQYF